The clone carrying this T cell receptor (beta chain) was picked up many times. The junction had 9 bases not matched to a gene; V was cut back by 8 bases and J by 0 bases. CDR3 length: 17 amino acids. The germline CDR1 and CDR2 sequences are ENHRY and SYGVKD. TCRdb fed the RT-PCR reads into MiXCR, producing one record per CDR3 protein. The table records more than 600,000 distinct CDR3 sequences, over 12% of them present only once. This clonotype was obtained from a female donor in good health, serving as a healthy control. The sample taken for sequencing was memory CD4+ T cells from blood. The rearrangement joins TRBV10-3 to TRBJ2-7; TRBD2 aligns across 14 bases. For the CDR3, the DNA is TGTGCCATCGGGGGGACTAGCGGGAGTGGGAGCTCCTACGAGCAGTACTTC. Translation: CAIGGTSGSGSSYEQYF.